Listed below are T cell receptor beta chains from one sample, sequenced in a study of blood T cell repertoires in COVID-19. Profiled with immunoSEQ multiplex PCR; TCRdb holds only in-frame clones, not every one. The top ten hold less than 0.95% of the sample, which has some 450,000 clones, roughly 90% seen once. The specimen was peripheral blood. Receptors originate from a man aged 18 to 35 with COVID-19, enrolled during active disease. CDR3s include the opening cysteine and the closing phenylalanine or tryptophan. D genes are given only for firm matches. Not all rows give a size; the values are once, few, many and, for expanded clones, a class.

j_call v_call d_call clone_size cdr3_nt cdr3_aa
TRBJ2-2 TRBV11-3 NA NA TGTGCCAGCAGCTTAGGTATCACCGGGGAGCTGTTTTTT CASSLGITGELFF
TRBJ1-2 TRBV13 TRBD1 NA TGTGCCAGCAGCTTAGGCCTAGGGACAGGCTATGGCTACACCTTC CASSLGLGTGYGYTF
TRBJ2-2 TRBV2 TRBD2 NA TGTGCCAGCAGTGCGGCGGGAGACACCGGGGAGCTGTTTTTT CASSAAGDTGELFF
TRBJ1-1 TRBV14 NA NA TGTGCCAGCAGCCAAGCCGGGGGGGGAGGAAACACTGAAGCTTTCTTT CASSQAGGGGNTEAFF
TRBJ2-3 TRBV15 NA NA TGTGCCACCAGCAGCCAATGGCGGGTTGGCACAGATACGCAGTATTTT CATSSQWRVGTDTQYF
TRBJ2-7 TRBV7-9 NA NA TGTGCCAGCAGCCCCCGGCGTCAGGGGGAGCAGTACTTC CASSPRRQGEQYF
TRBJ2-7 TRBV19 NA NA TGTGCCAGTAGTATAGCTCCGGGACTGAAATACGAGCAGTACTTC CASSIAPGLKYEQYF
TRBJ2-5 TRBV5-1 TRBD2 NA TGCGCCAGCAGCTCCGGGGGACTAGCGGGGCAAGAGACCCAGTACTTC CASSSGGLAGQETQYF
TRBJ2-3 TRBV7-2 NA once TGTGCCAGCAGCTTAGGAGGGATGGATACGCAGTATTTT CASSLGGMDTQYF
TRBJ1-6 TRBV5-1 NA NA TGCGCCAGCAGCTTGGTCGGGGGGAAGGGTTCACCCCTCCACTTT CASSLVGGKGSPLHF
TRBJ2-1 TRBV5-5 NA once TGTGCCAGCAGCTTGGCTAGCCAGGGGTACAATGAGCAGTTCTTC CASSLASQGYNEQFF
TRBJ2-5 TRBV11-3 TRBD2 NA TGTGCCAGCAGCCGGACTAGCGGGGGGTTATACCAAGAGACCCAGTACTTC CASSRTSGGLYQETQYF
TRBJ1-4 TRBV5-1 TRBD1 NA TGCGCCAGCAGCCCATCCGGGACAGGGGGGGAAAAACTGTTTTTT CASSPSGTGGEKLFF
TRBJ2-7 TRBV24-1 TRBD2 NA TGTGCCACCAGTGACCCCCGGGAAGCGGGAGAGCAGTACTTC CATSDPREAGEQYF
TRBJ1-5 TRBV4-1 TRBD1 NA TGCGCCAGCAGCCATCAGGGGGGCAATCAGCCCCAGCATTTT CASSHQGGNQPQHF
TRBJ2-7 TRBV14 NA once TGTGCCAGCAGCCGCTCCGGCGGGCTTTACGAGCAGTACTTC CASSRSGGLYEQYF
TRBJ2-2 TRBV11-3 TRBD1 NA TGTGCCAGCAGCCCTGGCCGACAGGGATCGAACACCGGGGAGCTGTTTTTT CASSPGRQGSNTGELFF
TRBJ2-1 TRBV2 TRBD2 NA TGTGCCAGCAGTTCTGGGACTAGGTTGAATGAGCAGTTCTTC CASSSGTRLNEQFF
TRBJ2-7 TRBV4-2 TRBD2 NA TGTGCCAGCAGCCAAGGACTAGCGGGGGCTTACGAGCAGTACTTC CASSQGLAGAYEQYF
TRBJ2-1 TRBV3-1/TRBV3-2 NA NA TGTGCCAGCAGCCAGAGAACCAATGAGCAGTTCTTC CASSQRTNEQFF
TRBJ2-2 TRBV4-1 TRBD1 NA TGCGCCAGCAGCCAAGAGCTTGACAGGGGGCCGACCGGGGAGCTGTTTTTT CASSQELDRGPTGELFF
TRBJ2-3 TRBV24-1 NA once TGTGCCACCAGTGACAGAGACCGTCCGGGAGATACGCAGTATTTT CATSDRDRPGDTQYF
TRBJ2-1 TRBV28 TRBD2 NA TGTGCCAGCAGCCCTCTAGCGGGGTCCTACAATGAGCAGTTCTTC CASSPLAGSYNEQFF
TRBJ2-2 TRBV2 TRBD2 NA TGTGCCAGCAGTCAAACAGCGGGGGTGGGGACCGGGGAGCTGTTTTTT CASSQTAGVGTGELFF
TRBJ2-5 TRBV5-4 NA NA TGTGCCAGCACCACCTACGGGCAAGAGACCCAGTACTTC CASTTYGQETQYF
TRBJ2-6 TRBV4-2 NA NA TGTGCCAGCAGCCAGGGCGACAGGTTCGAGGGGGCCAACGTCCTGACTTTC CASSQGDRFEGANVLTF